Below, one TCR beta chain is given with its context. Naive CD8 populations comprised CD45RO-negative cells positively selected for CCR7, excluding terminally differentiated effector memory CD45RA+ cells. The record originates from a study of shared clonotypes between healthy human individuals. Study-wide background: The cohort comprised a couple of women and a few men. Their ages spanned 18 to 49 years.

Researchers divided each subset's genomic DNA evenly across several immunoSEQ plates. Clones were sequenced by immunoSEQ multiplex PCR, and TCRdb holds only the in-frame ones, with some missing. The sample lists just over 2,000,000 clones; approximately 95% were seen once. The V segment lost 11 bases and the J segment 5 bases; nucleotides outside the gene matches: 10. The germline CDR1 and CDR2 sequences are SNHLY and FYNNEI. This CDR3 contains 13 residues. Sequencing was performed on naive CD8+ T cells sorted from blood. V and J are TRBV2 and TRBJ2-3; the match to TRBD2 covers 7 bases. The receptor was isolated from a man between 18 and 35 years old in good health. The CDR3 loop is CAPLAGAGDTQYF. For the CDR3, the DNA is TGTGCCCCCCTTGCGGGAGCGGGAGATACGCAGTATTTT.